Below, 2 T cell receptor beta chains from the same sample are listed, as sequenced in a study of vaccination and CD4 T cells after COVID-19. With the Oncomine TCR Beta short-read assay, DNA from cultured CD4+ T cells was sequenced. One entry per CDR3 protein results from TCRdb running MiXCR on the PCR reads. The repertoire holds about 10,000 distinct CDR3 sequences, with roughly 64% as singletons. Treatment noted: roughly 10-day PBMC culture with coronavirus spike peptide pools or control peptides (ViraFEST assay). For these receptors, no antigen is known. Sample: CD4+ T cells from blood, cultured in vitro. Receptor source: a human donor who had recovered from COVID-19.

The genes are TRBV19 and TRBJ1-2; D call uncertain. Trimming took off 7 bases at V and 0 bases at J, with 9 bases between the two ends. This CDR3 spans 13 amino acids. Germline loops: CDR1 LNHDA, CDR2 SQIVND (reference sequence). The CDR3 region is CASMGGSNYGYTF. CDR3 nucleotides: TGTGCCAGTATGGGCGGATCTAACTATGGCTACACCTTC.

This clonotype has more than one count but fewer than ten. V and J are TRBV20-1 and TRBJ1-1; 7 nucleotides align to TRBD1. CDR3 length equals 15 residues. Germline-derived CDR1 and CDR2 are DFQATT and SNEGSKA (reference sequence). Losses at the gene ends were 0 bases for V and 5 bases for J; bases not matched to a gene: 9. The CDR3 DNA is TGCAGTGCTAGAGAGAAGGGAGGGGGCCGAACTGAAGCTTTCTTT. Amino acids: CSAREKGGGRTEAFF.